This T cell receptor (beta chain) was sequenced in a study of blood T cell repertoires in COVID-19. About the research overall: Sites in the United States, Italy and Spain provided acute and convalescent COVID-19 samples. T cells, B-cell-depleted T cells, or PBMCs provided the cDNA or gDNA that served as material.

The length of the CDR3 is 12 residues. V was cut by 3 bases and J by 4 bases, with 7 bases left in between. In germline, CDR1 is KGHSH, CDR2 LQKENI. In the original workflow: Amplification from reference gene primers served as the basis for estimated nucleated cell counts. Assay used: immunoSEQ multiplex PCR; TCRdb lists only in-frame clones, some missing. The V and J calls and the clone size are those of that table, but D and trimming were determined from the DNA. The table records 180,000 or so clones, 70% to 85% of them present only once. The J gene is TRBJ2-7, the V gene TRBV18, with D maybe TRBD2 (6 bases). Sequenced: peripheral blood. This receptor was identified in a human donor with acute or convalescent COVID-19. The donor label of this sample is uncertain. CDR3 loop: CASSPGGYEQYF. The CDR3 DNA reads TGTGCCAGCTCACCGGGGGGTTACGAGCAGTACTTC. The full variable domain, completed using reference TRBV18 and TRBJ2-7, is NAGVMQNPRHLVRRRGQEARLRCSPMKGHSHVYWYRQLPEEGLKFMVYLQKENIIDESGMPKERFSAEFPKEGPSILRIQQVVRGDSAAYFCASSPGGYEQYFGPGTRLTVT.